This record covers a single T cell receptor beta chain. The antigen is not known. V trimming: 2 bases; J trimming: 7 bases; junction bases outside the gene matches: 4. This CDR3 region has 15 residues. Germline CDR1 and CDR2: KGHSH and LQKENI. These data originate in a study of OX40 agonist ivuxolimab in advanced cancers. Notes on the study in general: There was clonal expansion of CD4+ and CD8+ blood T cells by week 6 at 0.1 to 3.0 mg/kg. The antigens recognized by the expanded peripheral T cells, that is their antigen specificity, were not determined.

Using immunoSEQ multiplex PCR, the repertoire was profiled, and TCRdb retains in-frame clones only, with some absent. This sample carries about 94,000 clones, around 87% of them seen once, and the ten largest clones take 0.3% to 0.35%. This material consisted of CD4+ or CD8+ T cells sorted from blood, taken in a trial of the OX40 agonist ivuxolimab. This chain uses TRBV18 with TRBJ1-6; the match to TRBD1 covers 8 bases. The TCR comes from an adult with an advanced solid tumor such as melanoma, head and neck, liver or kidney cancer. In nucleotides, the CDR3 is TGTGCCAGCTCACCATCAGGACAGGGCAATTCACCCCTCCACTTT. Translating it yields CASSPSGQGNSPLHF.